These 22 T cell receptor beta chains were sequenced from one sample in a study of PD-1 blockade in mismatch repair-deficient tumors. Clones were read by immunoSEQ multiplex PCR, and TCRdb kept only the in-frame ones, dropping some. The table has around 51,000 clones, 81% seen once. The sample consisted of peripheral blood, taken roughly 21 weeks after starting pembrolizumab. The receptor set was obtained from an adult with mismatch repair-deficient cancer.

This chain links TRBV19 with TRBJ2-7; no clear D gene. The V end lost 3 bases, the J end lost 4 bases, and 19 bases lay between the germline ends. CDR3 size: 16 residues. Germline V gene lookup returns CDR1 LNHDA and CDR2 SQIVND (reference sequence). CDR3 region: CASSISLETVSYEQYF. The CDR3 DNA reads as TGTGCCAGTAGTATTTCTCTCGAGACTGTGTCGTACGAGCAGTACTTC.

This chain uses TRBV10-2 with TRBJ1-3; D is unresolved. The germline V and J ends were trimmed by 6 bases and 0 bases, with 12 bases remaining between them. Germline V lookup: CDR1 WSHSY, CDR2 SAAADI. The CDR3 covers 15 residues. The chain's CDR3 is CASRDPPFSGNTIYF. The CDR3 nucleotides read TGCGCCAGCAGGGACCCCCCGTTCTCTGGAAACACCATATATTTT.

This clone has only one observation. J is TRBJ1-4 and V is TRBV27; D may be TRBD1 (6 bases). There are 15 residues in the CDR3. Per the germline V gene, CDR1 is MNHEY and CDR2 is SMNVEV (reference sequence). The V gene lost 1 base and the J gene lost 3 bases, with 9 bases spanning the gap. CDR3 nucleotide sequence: TGTGCCAGCAGTTTATGGGGGGCGGCTAATGAAAAACTGTTTTTT. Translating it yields CASSLWGAANEKLFF.

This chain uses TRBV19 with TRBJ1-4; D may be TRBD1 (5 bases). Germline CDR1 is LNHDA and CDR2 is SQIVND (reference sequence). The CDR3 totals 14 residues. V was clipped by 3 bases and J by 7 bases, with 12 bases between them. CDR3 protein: CASSISGGIEKLFF. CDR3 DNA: TGTGCCAGTAGTATTTCCGGGGGAATTGAAAAACTGTTTTTT.

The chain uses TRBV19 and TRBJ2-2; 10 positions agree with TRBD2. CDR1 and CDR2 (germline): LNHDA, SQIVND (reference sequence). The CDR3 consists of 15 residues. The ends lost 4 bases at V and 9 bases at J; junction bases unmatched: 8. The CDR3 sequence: CASSTWTSGSRELFF. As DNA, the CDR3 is TGTGCCAGTAGTACCTGGACTAGCGGTTCCCGGGAGCTGTTTTTT.

For the CDR3, the DNA is TGTGCCACCAGCAGATGGGACAGGACCTACGAGCAGTACTTC. Translated: CATSRWDRTYEQYF. The chain combines TRBV15 with TRBJ2-7; 8 bases are shared with TRBD1. Germline trimming cut 2 bases from V and 2 bases from J; bases unmatched to any gene: 2. Per germline, CDR1 LNHNV and CDR2 YYDKDF (reference sequence). The CDR3 is 14 amino acids.

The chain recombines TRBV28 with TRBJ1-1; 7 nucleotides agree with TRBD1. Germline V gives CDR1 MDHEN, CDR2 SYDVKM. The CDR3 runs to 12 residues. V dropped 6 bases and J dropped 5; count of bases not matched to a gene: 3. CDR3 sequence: CASSLQGTEAFF. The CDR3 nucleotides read TGTGCCAGCAGCTTACAGGGGACTGAAGCTTTCTTT.

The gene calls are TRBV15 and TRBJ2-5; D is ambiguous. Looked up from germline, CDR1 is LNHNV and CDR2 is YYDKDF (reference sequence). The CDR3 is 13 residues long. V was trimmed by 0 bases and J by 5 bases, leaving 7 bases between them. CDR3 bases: TGTGCCACCAGCAGAGATGGTATTGAGACCCAGTACTTC. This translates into CATSRDGIETQYF.

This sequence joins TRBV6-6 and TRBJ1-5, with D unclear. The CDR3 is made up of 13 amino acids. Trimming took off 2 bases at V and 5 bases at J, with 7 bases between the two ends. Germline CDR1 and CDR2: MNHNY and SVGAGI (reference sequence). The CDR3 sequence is CASSYRLDQPQHF. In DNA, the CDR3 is TGTGCCAGCAGTTACAGGCTCGATCAGCCCCAGCATTTT.

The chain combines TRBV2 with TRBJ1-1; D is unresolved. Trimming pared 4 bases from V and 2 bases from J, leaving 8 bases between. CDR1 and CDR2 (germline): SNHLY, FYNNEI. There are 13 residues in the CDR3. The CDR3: CASSGGRNTEAFF. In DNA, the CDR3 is TGTGCCAGCAGTGGCGGCAGAAACACTGAAGCTTTCTTT.

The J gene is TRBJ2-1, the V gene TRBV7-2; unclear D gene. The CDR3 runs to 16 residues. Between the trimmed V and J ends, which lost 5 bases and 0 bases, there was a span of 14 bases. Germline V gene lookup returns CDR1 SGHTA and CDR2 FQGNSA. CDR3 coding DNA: TGTGCCAGCAGCCAGGCCGGCGGATACTCCTACAATGAGCAGTTCTTC. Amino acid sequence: CASSQAGGYSYNEQFF.

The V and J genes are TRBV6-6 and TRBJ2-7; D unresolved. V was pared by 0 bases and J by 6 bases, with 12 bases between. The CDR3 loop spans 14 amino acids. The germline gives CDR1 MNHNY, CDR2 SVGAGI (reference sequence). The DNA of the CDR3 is TGTGCCAGCAGTTACTCGGCGGAGACGGGCGAGCAGTACTTC. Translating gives CASSYSAETGEQYF.

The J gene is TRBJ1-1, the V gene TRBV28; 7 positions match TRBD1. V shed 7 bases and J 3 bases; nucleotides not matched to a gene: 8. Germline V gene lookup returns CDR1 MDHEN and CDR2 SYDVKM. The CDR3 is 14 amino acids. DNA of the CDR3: TGTGCCAGCACCTCGACAGGGATGGACACTGAAGCTTTCTTT. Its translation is CASTSTGMDTEAFF.

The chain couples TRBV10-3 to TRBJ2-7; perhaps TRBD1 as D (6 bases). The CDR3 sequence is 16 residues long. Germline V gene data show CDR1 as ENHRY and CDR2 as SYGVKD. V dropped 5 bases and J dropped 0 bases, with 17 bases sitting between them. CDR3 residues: CAISTMDSTASYEQYF. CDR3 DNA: TGTGCCATCAGTACCATGGACAGCACCGCCTCCTACGAGCAGTACTTC.

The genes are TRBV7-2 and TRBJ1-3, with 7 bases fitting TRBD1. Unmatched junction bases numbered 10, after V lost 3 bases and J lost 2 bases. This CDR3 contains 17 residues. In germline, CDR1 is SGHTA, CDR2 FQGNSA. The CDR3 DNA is TGTGCCAGCAGCTTCAGCTACGGTGGGACAGCTGGAAACACCATATATTTT. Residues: CASSFSYGGTAGNTIYF.

The CDR3, as DNA: TGTGCCAGCAGCTTGGGGACAGGGGTAGAGACCCAGTACTTC. Its translation is CASSLGTGVETQYF. V usage is TRBV7-9 and J usage is TRBJ2-5, with 10 positions matching TRBD1. V lost 3 bases and J lost 4; bases outside the gene matches: 2. CDR1 SEHNR and CDR2 FQNEAQ come from the germline V gene (reference sequence). CDR3 length: 14 amino acids.

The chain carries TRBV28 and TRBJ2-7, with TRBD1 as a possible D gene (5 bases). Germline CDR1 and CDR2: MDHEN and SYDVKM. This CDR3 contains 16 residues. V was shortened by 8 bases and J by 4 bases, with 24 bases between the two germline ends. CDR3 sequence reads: CASRSTRQGETYEQYF. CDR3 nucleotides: TGTGCCAGCCGTTCAACACGGCAGGGCGAAACTTACGAGCAGTACTTC.

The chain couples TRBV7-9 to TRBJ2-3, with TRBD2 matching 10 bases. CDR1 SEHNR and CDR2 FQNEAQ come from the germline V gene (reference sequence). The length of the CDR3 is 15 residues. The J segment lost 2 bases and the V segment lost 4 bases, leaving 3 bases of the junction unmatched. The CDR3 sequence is CASSYSGRPTDTQYF. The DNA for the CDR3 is TGTGCCAGCAGCTATAGCGGGAGGCCCACAGATACGCAGTATTTT. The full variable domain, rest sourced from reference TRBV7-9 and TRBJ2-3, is DTGVSQNPRHKITKRGQNVTFRCDPISEHNRLYWYRQTLGQGPEFLTYFQNEAQLEKSRLLSDRFSAERPKGSFSTLEIQRTEQGDSAMYLCASSYSGRPTDTQYFGPGTRLTVL.

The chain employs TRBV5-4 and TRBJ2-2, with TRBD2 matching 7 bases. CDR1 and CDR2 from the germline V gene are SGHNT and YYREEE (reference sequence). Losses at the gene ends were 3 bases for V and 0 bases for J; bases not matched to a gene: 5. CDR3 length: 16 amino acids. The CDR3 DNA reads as TGTGCCAGCAGCTCGTTGACTAGCTCGAACACCGGGGAGCTGTTTTTT. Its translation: CASSSLTSSNTGELFF.

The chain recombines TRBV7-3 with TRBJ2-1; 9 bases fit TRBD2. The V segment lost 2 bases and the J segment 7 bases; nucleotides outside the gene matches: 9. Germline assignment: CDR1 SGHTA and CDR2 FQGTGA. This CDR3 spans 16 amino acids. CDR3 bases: TGTGCCAGCAGCTTAGCATTTAGCGGGAGTCGGAATGAGCAGTTCTTC. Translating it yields CASSLAFSGSRNEQFF. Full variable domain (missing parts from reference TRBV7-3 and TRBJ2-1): GAGVSQTPSNKVTEKGKYVELRCDPISGHTALYWYRQSLGQGPEFLIYFQGTGAADDSGLPNDRFFAVRPEGSVSTLKIQRTERGDSAVYLCASSLAFSGSRNEQFFGPGTRLTVL.

CDR3 region: CASSFQGIKDRAFF. Here the CDR3 DNA reads TGTGCCAGCAGCTTTCAGGGGATTAAGGATCGAGCTTTCTTT. The V gene is TRBV5-8, the J gene TRBJ1-1, with a weak D call TRBD1 (6 bases). CDR1 and CDR2 from the germline V gene are SGHTS and YDEGEE. The CDR3 has 14 amino acids. V was pared by 2 bases and J by 10 bases, with 18 bases between.

The CDR3 DNA is TGTGCCAGCAGTCTGGAAACAGGCGGTTACAATGAGCAGTTCTTC. Translating gives CASSLETGGYNEQFF. This chain links TRBV5-5 with TRBJ2-1; D possibly corresponds to TRBD1 (5 bases). Trimming removed 5 bases from V and 4 bases from J, with 16 bases in between. This CDR3 contains 15 residues. Germline loops: CDR1 SGHKS, CDR2 YYEKEE (reference sequence).